Below are 25 T cell receptor beta chains sequenced from a single sample in a study of beta chain features in type 1 diabetes. The isolated RNA, all of it, was reverse transcribed, so expressed TCRB transcripts were what got sequenced. Assay: immunoSEQ multiplex PCR; the TCRdb copy retains only in-frame clones and omits some. Among approximately 150,000 clones listed, roughly 9% were seen once. The material sequenced was central memory CD4+ T cells from blood. The receptors originated from a woman younger than 35 in good health.

This chain links TRBV13 with TRBJ2-1, with a tentative D call TRBD2 (5 bases). CDR3 length equals 17 residues. CDR1 and CDR2 from the germline V gene are PRHDT and FYEKMQ (reference sequence). V was shortened by 5 bases and J by 0 bases, with 17 bases between the two germline ends. CDR3 DNA sequence: TGTGCCAGCAGCCATCAACTAGTCCCTCTCTCCTACAATGAGCAGTTCTTC. Its protein is CASSHQLVPLSYNEQFF.

This clone has only a few counts. This chain connects TRBV27 to TRBJ2-7, with 13 nucleotides matching TRBD2. V shed 6 bases, J shed 1 base, and the junction held 6 bases outside the gene matches. Germline CDR1 MNHEY, CDR2 SMNVEV (reference sequence). The CDR3 has 16 amino acids. The CDR3: CASRPWTSGGSYEQYF. The CDR3 DNA follows: TGTGCCAGCAGGCCTTGGACTAGCGGGGGTTCCTACGAGCAGTACTTC.

As regards this clone: In the same sample, other DNA sequences code for this CDR3. This chain links TRBV7-2 with TRBJ2-7; 7 nucleotides agree with TRBD1. The ends lost 1 base at V and 3 bases at J; junction bases unmatched: 3. This CDR3 is 14 amino acids long. Germline assignment: CDR1 SGHTA and CDR2 FQGNSA. CDR3 DNA sequence: TGTGCCAGCAGCTTAGGACAGGGCGGCTACGAGCAGTACTTC. Its translation is CASSLGQGGYEQYF.

The V gene is TRBV18, the J gene TRBJ2-1; 10 positions agree with TRBD1. The CDR3 is 14 amino acids. Germline CDR1 is KGHSH and CDR2 is LQKENI. V lost 6 bases to trimming and J lost 7 bases; unmatched junction nucleotides: 6. In DNA form, the CDR3 reads TGTGCCAGCTCCCGGACAGGGGGGGAGAATGAGCAGTTCTTC. It encodes CASSRTGGENEQFF.

This clone was observed a handful of times. The chain has TRBV4-2 and TRBJ2-4, with 10 bases matching TRBD1. Germline CDR1 is LGHNA and CDR2 is YNFKEQ. This CDR3 contains 18 residues. J gave up 2 bases and V 3 bases, and 10 bases lay outside the gene matches. The CDR3 region is CASSHQGQGRGTKNIQYF. Here the CDR3 DNA reads TGTGCCAGCAGCCACCAGGGACAGGGGCGGGGAACCAAAAACATTCAGTACTTC.

Points on this clone: The sample holds other DNA sequences that translate to the same CDR3. This chain links TRBV9 with TRBJ2-6; possibly TRBD2 for D (6 bases). In germline, CDR1 is SGDLS, CDR2 YYNGEE. Trimming took off 2 bases at V and 0 bases at J, with 6 bases between the two ends. This CDR3 is built from 15 residues. CDR3 coding DNA: TGTGCCAGCAGCGTGGGGGGCTCTGGGGCCAACGTCCTGACTTTC. Translating gives CASSVGGSGANVLTF.

This clone was found a few times. This chain connects TRBV30 to TRBJ2-3, with a tentative D call TRBD2 (6 bases). There are 14 residues in the CDR3. The germline V gene encodes CDR1 GTSNPN and CDR2 SVGIG (reference sequence). V was shortened by 3 bases and J by 1 base, with 11 bases between the two germline ends. The CDR3 loop is CAWRRGRGTDTQYF. The DNA for the CDR3 is TGTGCCTGGAGGCGGGGCCGCGGCACAGATACGCAGTATTTT.

This rearrangement joins TRBV7-2 to TRBJ1-5, with D possibly TRBD1 on 5 matching bases. CDR1 and CDR2 (germline): SGHTA, FQGNSA. The CDR3 consists of 14 residues. The germline V and J ends were trimmed by 4 bases and 3 bases, with 10 bases remaining between them. The chain's CDR3 is CASSSGGINQPQHF. The CDR3 coding sequence is TGTGCCAGCAGCTCCGGGGGGATCAATCAGCCCCAGCATTTT.

This clone was observed a single time. The J gene is TRBJ1-2, the V gene TRBV2; D is possibly TRBD1 (5 bases). Trimming stripped 7 bases from V and 5 bases from J, with 17 bases between. This CDR3 has 14 amino acids. Germline values: CDR1 SNHLY, CDR2 FYNNEI. CDR3 bases: TGTGCCAGCACCGAATCCAGGGTTGGATATGGCTACACCTTC. Residues: CASTESRVGYGYTF.

The gene calls are TRBV30 and TRBJ2-1; 11 bases are shared with TRBD2. The CDR3 runs 16 residues. V shed 0 bases, J shed 6 bases, and the junction held 7 bases outside the gene matches. Germline CDR1 GTSNPN, CDR2 SVGIG (reference sequence). Written as DNA, the CDR3 is TGTGCCTGGAGTGTAGTAGGGACTAGCGGTATCAATGAGCAGTTCTTC. This codes for CAWSVVGTSGINEQFF.

This clone was counted a few times. The chain uses TRBV18 and TRBJ2-5; D is unresolved. This CDR3 comprises 10 residues. Germline CDR1 reads KGHSH; CDR2 reads LQKENI. V shed 6 bases and J shed 6 bases, with 5 bases lying between them. The CDR3 loop is CASSDKTQYF. CDR3 DNA sequence: TGTGCCAGCTCTGACAAGACCCAGTACTTC.

This chain uses TRBV11-2 with TRBJ2-7; a possible D gene is TRBD1 (7 bases). The CDR3 spans 14 residues. V lost 5 bases and J lost 4, with 15 bases in between. Germline V gene lookup returns CDR1 SGHAT and CDR2 FQNNGV. CDR3 sequence: CASSKAGQNYEQYF. The CDR3 DNA follows: TGTGCCAGCAGCAAGGCGGGACAGAATTACGAGCAGTACTTC. Together with reference TRBV11-2 and TRBJ2-7, the CDR3 gives the full variable domain: EAGVAQSPRYKIIEKRQSVAFWCNPISGHATLYWYQQILGQGPKLLIQFQNNGVVDDSQLPKDRFSAERLKGVDSTLKIQPAKLEDSAVYLCASSKAGQNYEQYFGPGTRLTVT.

This clone has more than one count but fewer than ten. The chain's CDR3 is CASSWDRSVGYTF. The CDR3 DNA is TGTGCCAGCAGCTGGGACAGATCCGTGGGCTACACCTTC. The chain joins TRBV5-4 to TRBJ1-2; 7 bases align to TRBD1. The CDR3 contains 13 residues. From germline, CDR1 is SGHNT and CDR2 YYREEE (reference sequence). The junction had 7 bases not matched to a gene; V was cut back by 3 bases and J by 8 bases.

This clone was seen a few times. The chain combines TRBV7-9 with TRBJ1-2; TRBD1 matches at 9 bases. Per germline, CDR1 SEHNR and CDR2 FQNEAQ (reference sequence). V shed 4 bases, J shed 8 bases, and the junction held 8 bases outside the gene matches. There are 14 residues in the CDR3. The CDR3: CASSSRGTGMGYTF. In nucleotides, the CDR3 is TGTGCCAGCAGCTCCCGGGGGACAGGGATGGGCTACACCTTC.

As to this clone: Other DNA sequences within the sample encode an identical CDR3. The rearrangement joins TRBV5-1 to TRBJ1-1; perhaps TRBD1 as D (5 bases). Trimming took off 0 bases at V and 4 bases at J, with 13 bases between the two ends. This CDR3 region has 15 residues. CDR1 SGHRS and CDR2 YFSETQ come from the germline V gene. CDR3 in amino acids: CASSLGAGGATEAFF. CDR3 in DNA: TGCGCCAGCAGCTTGGGTGCAGGTGGGGCCACTGAAGCTTTCTTT.

The chain is built from TRBV30 and TRBJ1-1, with TRBD1 matching over 7 bases. Germline loops: CDR1 GTSNPN, CDR2 SVGIG (reference sequence). CDR3 length: 15 amino acids. The V gene end was trimmed by 5 bases and the J gene end by 5 bases; junction bases not matched to a gene: 14. The CDR3 region is CAWFGKDTGATEAFF. The DNA for the CDR3 is TGTGCCTGGTTTGGGAAGGATACAGGGGCAACTGAAGCTTTCTTT.

V is TRBV5-4 and J is TRBJ2-3; 7 nucleotides line up with TRBD2. CDR1 is SGHNT and CDR2 is YYREEE in the germline V gene (reference sequence). The CDR3 loop spans 17 amino acids. After removal of 4 bases from V and 0 bases from J, the junction contained 11 bases not matched to a gene. This CDR3 is CASSRSAGTTSTDTQYF. DNA for the CDR3: TGTGCCAGCAGCAGAAGCGCCGGGACTACTAGCACAGATACGCAGTATTTT.

This clone was counted only a few times. The chain recombines TRBV7-3 with TRBJ2-1; D is perhaps TRBD1 (5 bases). The ends were cut back, 5 bases at V and 5 bases at J, with 10 bases in the middle. Germline V lookup: CDR1 SGHTA, CDR2 FQGTGA. The CDR3 has 13 amino acids. The CDR3 coding sequence is TGTGCCAGCAGCACGGACATTAACAATGAGCAGTTCTTC. Translating it yields CASSTDINNEQFF.

V is TRBV11-2 and J is TRBJ1-6, with TRBD1 identical over 7 bases. The V segment lost 0 bases and the J segment 11 bases; nucleotides outside the gene matches: 4. Germline loops: CDR1 SGHAT, CDR2 FQNNGV. This CDR3 comprises 14 residues. The CDR3 coding sequence is TGTGCCAGCAGCTTAGATGGGACAGTTACACCCCTCCACTTT. It codes for CASSLDGTVTPLHF.

In its sample, this clone was seen many times. This chain links TRBV2 with TRBJ2-5; weak D call: TRBD2 (6 bases). V was shortened by 6 bases and J by 4 bases, with 9 bases between the two germline ends. The CDR3 is 12 residues long. Per germline, CDR1 SNHLY and CDR2 FYNNEI. For the CDR3, the DNA is TGTGCCAGCAGCAAGACTAGAGAGACCCAGTACTTC. Its protein product is CASSKTRETQYF.

As to this clone: The sample contains more than one DNA sequence encoding this CDR3. The V gene is TRBV5-1, the J gene TRBJ2-6; TRBD1 is a possible D gene (5 bases). The CDR3 is made up of 15 amino acids. With 2 bases removed from V and 0 bases from J, the gap between germline ends came to 6 bases. Germline CDR1 reads SGHRS; CDR2 reads YFSETQ. CDR3 sequence reads: CASSFDSSGANVLTF. The CDR3 nucleotides are TGCGCCAGCAGCTTTGACAGCTCTGGGGCCAACGTCCTGACTTTC.

This clone was seen a single time. The chain joins TRBV5-8 to TRBJ1-1; D not resolved. The CDR3 has 11 amino acids. Trimming pared 5 bases from V and 11 bases from J, leaving 13 bases between. From germline, CDR1 is SGHTS and CDR2 YDEGEE. The CDR3 protein is CASSLGWEAFF. The CDR3 DNA reads TGTGCCAGCAGTCTTGGTTGGGAGGCTTTCTTT.

This clone has only a few counts. This rearrangement joins TRBV4-2 to TRBJ2-3; possibly TRBD1 for D (6 bases). CDR1 LGHNA and CDR2 YNFKEQ come from the germline V gene. V was cut by 4 bases and J by 5 bases, with 13 bases left in between. The CDR3 consists of 14 residues. For the CDR3, the DNA is TGTGCCAGCAGCCCTCGGACAGTCGGAGATACGCAGTATTTT. Protein sequence: CASSPRTVGDTQYF.

This clone was seen a handful of times. This chain joins TRBV29-1 and TRBJ2-5; 7 nucleotides agree with TRBD2. Germline V gene data show CDR1 as SQVTM and CDR2 as ANQGSEA. The CDR3 has 15 residues. The CDR3 sequence is CSVGGNSSPQETQYF. The CDR3 bases are TGCAGTGTGGGGGGGAATTCGAGTCCCCAAGAGACCCAGTACTTC.

This clone was seen a few times. The CDR3 here is CAWSQANIQYF. In nucleotides, the CDR3 is TGTGCCTGGAGTCAGGCAAACATTCAGTACTTC. The rearrangement joins TRBV30 to TRBJ2-4; D ambiguous. Germline CDR1 reads GTSNPN; CDR2 reads SVGIG (reference sequence). V lost 2 bases and J 6 bases, leaving 5 bases between the germline ends. The CDR3 is 11 residues long.